These T cell receptor beta chains were read from a single sample in a study of blood T cells in healthy people across ages. TCRdb ran MiXCR on the 5' RACE reads and lists one entry per CDR3 protein. The sample has about 1.6 million distinct CDR3 sequences, 34% seen once; the top ten hold around 10%. The sample comprised blood. These TCRs come from a woman aged 25 to 39 in good health. Each CDR3 is given with its conserved first and last residue. D genes are given only for firm matches. Size is omitted from some rows. Given values are once, few, many or a class for expanded clones.

clone size	V gene	D gene	J gene	CDR3 protein	CDR3 DNA
NA	TRBV6-2/TRBV6-3	NA	TRBJ1-5	CASSSPTRPQHF	TGTGCCAGCAGTTCTCCGACTCGGCCCCAGCATTTT
NA	TRBV20-1	NA	TRBJ2-7	CSALNYGEQYF	TGCAGTGCGTTGAACTATGGAGAGCAGTACTTC
NA	TRBV14	NA	TRBJ2-1	CASSQDSRRGGQFF	TGTGCCAGCAGCCAAGATTCTCGGCGGGGAGGGCAGTTCTTC
NA	TRBV20-1	TRBD2	TRBJ2-7	CGARRVAGVEQYF	TGCGGTGCTAGAAGGGTAGCGGGAGTCGAGCAGTACTTC
NA	TRBV29-1	NA	TRBJ1-2	CSLLKGNYGYTF	TGCAGCCTTCTCAAGGGTAACTATGGCTACACCTTC
NA	TRBV12-3/TRBV12-4	TRBD1	TRBJ1-5	CASRPQGEGQPQHF	TGTGCCAGCAGGCCGCAGGGGGAAGGGCAGCCCCAGCATTTT
NA	TRBV4-1	NA	TRBJ1-5	CASSQGGSTNQPQHF	TGCGCCAGCAGCCAAGGGGGCAGCACGAATCAGCCCCAGCATTTT
NA	TRBV7-2	NA	TRBJ2-1	CASSQGYNNEQFF	TGTGCCAGCAGCCAAGGCTACAACAATGAGCAGTTCTTC
NA	TRBV19	NA	TRBJ2-7	CASQQGIAYEQYF	TGTGCCAGCCAGCAGGGTATCGCCTACGAGCAGTACTTC
NA	TRBV25-1	NA	TRBJ2-2	CASSRRGLWTGELFF	TGTGCCAGCAGTCGGCGCGGACTCTGGACCGGGGAGCTGTTTTTT
NA	TRBV3-1	NA	TRBJ1-2	CASSQDKRSYGYTF	TGTGCCAGCAGCCAAGATAAACGCAGCTATGGCTACACCTTC
few	TRBV20-1	TRBD1	TRBJ1-1	CSASPFGTGNTEAFF	TGCAGTGCTTCCCCCTTCGGGACAGGGAACACTGAAGCTTTCTTT
few	TRBV7-9	TRBD2	TRBJ2-1	CASSFDSPGTSGRANEQFF	TGTGCCAGCAGCTTTGACTCCCCGGGGACTAGCGGGAGGGCCAATGAGCAGTTCTTC
few	TRBV4-2	NA	TRBJ1-3	CASSEFSGNTIYF	TGTGCCAGCTCAGAATTCTCTGGAAACACCATATATTTT
NA	TRBV20-1	TRBD1	TRBJ1-2	CSARDSRGLGSGYTF	TGCAGTGCTAGAGATAGCAGGGGGCTGGGGTCAGGCTACACCTTC
few	TRBV20-1	TRBD2	TRBJ2-1	CSARVSGGMSSYNEQFF	TGCAGTGCTAGAGTTAGCGGGGGGATGTCGTCCTACAATGAGCAGTTCTTC
NA	TRBV6-1	TRBD1	TRBJ1-3	CASMNRQGAKGNTIYF	TGTGCCAGCATGAACCGACAGGGGGCTAAAGGAAACACCATATATTTT
NA	TRBV5-1	NA	TRBJ2-3	CASSFTRQRDTQYF	TGCGCCAGCAGCTTCACACGACAAAGAGATACGCAGTATTTT
NA	TRBV12-3/TRBV12-4	NA	TRBJ1-2	CASSLAVGTLGGYTF	TGTGCCAGCAGTTTAGCGGTTGGGACTTTGGGTGGCTACACCTTC
few	TRBV20-1	NA	TRBJ2-7	CSARDPLLTRSEQYF	TGCAGTGCTAGAGATCCTCTCCTTACTAGATCCGAGCAGTACTTC
NA	TRBV20-1	NA	TRBJ2-1	CSGGPQGGAEQFF	TGCAGTGGAGGTCCCCAGGGGGGGGCTGAGCAGTTCTTC
NA	TRBV28	TRBD2	TRBJ2-1	CASSFIAGVYNEQFF	TGTGCCAGCAGTTTTATAGCGGGAGTATACAATGAGCAGTTCTTC
NA	TRBV4-1	TRBD1	TRBJ1-1	CASSLPQGAGTEAFF	TGCGCCAGCAGCCTCCCCCAGGGGGCGGGGACTGAAGCTTTCTTT
NA	TRBV4-2	NA	TRBJ2-1	CASSHGLGSDEQFF	TGTGCCAGCAGCCACGGACTCGGGTCGGATGAGCAGTTCTTC
NA	TRBV6-5	TRBD1	TRBJ1-2	CASSEDRRLYYTF	TGTGCCAGCAGTGAGGACAGGCGACTATACTACACCTTC
NA	TRBV6-5	TRBD1	TRBJ1-1	CASNGAGGTEAFF	TGTGCCAGCAATGGGGCAGGGGGCACTGAAGCTTTCTTT
few	TRBV7-2	TRBD2	TRBJ2-3	CASSLAGTSGEVDTQYF	TGTGCCAGCAGCTTAGCGGGGACTAGCGGGGAGGTAGATACGCAGTATTTT
few	TRBV6-1	NA	TRBJ2-7	CASSEAYNEQYF	TGTGCCAGCAGTGAAGCGTACAACGAGCAGTACTTC
many	TRBV4-1	TRBD2	TRBJ2-3	CASSLSGTSTPDTQYF	TGCGCCAGCAGCCTGTCGGGGACTAGTACTCCCGATACGCAGTATTTT
few	TRBV7-9	NA	TRBJ1-6	CASSLEPLNSPLHF	TGTGCCAGCAGCTTAGAACCCCTTAATTCACCCCTCCACTTT
NA	TRBV2	TRBD2	TRBJ2-1	CASRAGPRGRNEQFF	TGTGCCAGCAGAGCGGGACCCCGGGGAAGAAATGAGCAGTTCTTC
few	TRBV14	TRBD1	TRBJ2-7	CASSPTPTGGYEQYF	TGTGCCAGCAGCCCCACACCGACAGGGGGCTACGAGCAGTACTTC
NA	TRBV7-3	TRBD1	TRBJ2-2	CASNTGVRTGERFF	TGTGCCAGCAACACAGGGGTGCGGACCGGGGAGCGGTTTTTT
few	TRBV2	NA	TRBJ2-5	CASSDGGREVETQYF	TGTGCCAGCAGTGACGGCGGCCGGGAAGTAGAGACCCAGTACTTC
NA	TRBV2	TRBD2	TRBJ2-1	CASSQDGLAGVEQFF	TGTGCCAGCAGCCAAGATGGGCTAGCGGGAGTTGAGCAGTTCTTC
few	TRBV2	TRBD2	TRBJ2-7	CASSTTSAVSSEQYF	TGTGCCAGCAGTACAACTAGCGCCGTTTCTTCCGAGCAGTACTTC
NA	TRBV11-2	NA	TRBJ2-5	CASSLAGTKYQETQYF	TGTGCCAGCAGCTTAGCCGGGACAAAGTACCAAGAGACCCAGTACTTC